This T cell receptor (beta chain) was sequenced for a study of blood T cell repertoires in COVID-19. How the authors handled the data: Scientists estimated how many nucleated cells there were by amplifying reference gene primers. The repertoire was sequenced with immunoSEQ multiplex PCR; TCRdb's copy has only in-frame clones and lacks some. Clone size and V and J calls were adopted from that table, with D and trimming inferred from the DNA. The repertoire consists of 300,000 to 450,000 clones, with more than 85% occurring once and the leading ten covering under 1.3%. CDR3 size: 14 residues. The ends were cut back, 3 bases at V and 2 bases at J, with 8 bases in the middle. CDR1 and CDR2 from the germline V gene are SGHRS and YFSETQ. Enrolled through a virtual design, the participants were between 18 and 89 years of age and came from about two dozen US areas. Recovery among Cohort 3 donors was established by two negative PCRs, clearance, or symptom resolution.

The specimen was PBMCs or T cells enriched from blood (not recorded which). This sequence joins TRBV5-1 and TRBJ1-4, with D possibly being TRBD1 (6 bases). The source is a woman aged 25-40 years who had recovered from COVID-19. CDR3 sequence reads: CASSSGQTNEKLFF. The CDR3 nucleotides read TGCGCCAGCAGCTCTGGACAGACTAATGAAAAACTGTTTTTT.